The sequence of this T cell receptor (beta chain) was determined in a study of T cell repertoires in cytomegalovirus infection. This clonotype showed up many times. V shed 8 bases and J 6 bases; nucleotides not matched to a gene: 7. CDR1 MNHNS and CDR2 SASEGT come from the germline V gene. The CDR3 has 13 residues. TCRdb re-analysed the reads in MiXCR, keeping a single row per CDR3 protein. The table lists approximately 260,000 distinct CDR3 sequences, about a sixth of them singletons. This TCR derives from a human donor in good health (CMV status not recorded). Some clones in this sample may be carry-over from other donors' samples. The chain uses TRBV6-1 and TRBJ2-7; 10 bases map to TRBD1. Source material: CD8+ T cells from PBMCs. The CDR3 coding sequence is TGTGCCAGCCGGACCGGGACAGGGGTCGAGCAGTACTTC. This translates into CASRTGTGVEQYF.